The rows below give T cell receptor beta chains drawn from one sample of a study of cytomegalovirus exposure and HLA in healthy donors. Method: immunoSEQ multiplex PCR; TCRdb's copy keeps in-frame clones and lacks some. The sample yields 150,000 to 200,000 clones, 84% seen once. Sequenced: PBMCs. These TCRs come from a man younger than 45 in good health and CMV-seropositive. CDR3s include the opening cysteine and the closing phenylalanine or tryptophan. The D gene is left open where the match is weak. Clone size is stated in some rows and not others, as once, few, many or a class when expanded.

abundance,len,d_gene,v_gene,j_gene,CDR3nt,CDR3aa
-,15,-,TRBV9,TRBJ2-3,TGTGCCAGCAGCGTAGAGGCGGGCATCGCAGATACGCAGTATTTT,CASSVEAGIADTQYF
-,14,-,TRBV7-9,TRBJ2-7,TGTGCCAGCAGCTTGTGGGACAAGACCTACGAGCAGTACTTC,CASSLWDKTYEQYF
-,16,TRBD1,TRBV5-4,TRBJ2-3,TGTGCCAGCAGCAGGGACAGGGCGGCTAGCACAGATACGCAGTATTTT,CASSRDRAASTDTQYF
-,15,TRBD1,TRBV15,TRBJ2-7,TGTGCCACCAGGAACCCGGGACAGGGTTCCTACGAGCAGTACTTC,CATRNPGQGSYEQYF
-,20,-,TRBV30,TRBJ2-7,-,CARARGTRPYEQYFGREQYF
-,16,TRBD2,TRBV7-3,TRBJ2-3,TGTGCCAGCAGCTTCGAATCGCGGGGGGCAGCAGATACGCAGTATTTT,CASSFESRGAADTQYF
-,16,TRBD2,TRBV10-2,TRBJ2-3,TGCGCCAGCAGTGAATATGCTAGCGGGAATACAGATACGCAGTATTTT,CASSEYASGNTDTQYF
once,14,-,TRBV7-9,TRBJ1-2,TGTGCCAGCAGCTTAGGCGGTTCCCCCTATGGCTACACCTTC,CASSLGGSPYGYTF
-,15,TRBD1,TRBV28,TRBJ2-7,TGTGCCAGCACGGTACAAGGACAGGGGAGATACGAGCAGTACTTC,CASTVQGQGRYEQYF
-,15,-,TRBV9,TRBJ2-7,TGTGCCAGCAGCGTAGGGGACTCCGGGACCTACGAGCAGTACTTC,CASSVGDSGTYEQYF
once,15,-,TRBV28,TRBJ2-3,TGTGCCAGCAGTTTCGCGGGCAAAGGTACAGATACGCAGTATTTT,CASSFAGKGTDTQYF
-,13,-,TRBV9,TRBJ1-1,TGTGCCAGCAGCGTATCGCCCGGGAATGAAGCTTTCTTT,CASSVSPGNEAFF
-,13,-,TRBV14,TRBJ2-7,TGTGCCAGCAGCCAGACTCGGGGGAGCGAGCAGTACTTC,CASSQTRGSEQYF
-,14,-,TRBV5-1,TRBJ2-1,TGCGCCAGCCGGCCATTGGCAGGGGCGGATGAGCAGTTCTTC,CASRPLAGADEQFF
-,15,TRBD2,TRBV27,TRBJ2-1,TGTGCCAGCAATGTGACTAGCGAGCTTGATAATGAGCAGTTCTTC,CASNVTSELDNEQFF
-,14,-,TRBV28,TRBJ1-1,TGTGCCAGCAGCCCCCCTGGGGAGGGTACTGAAGCTTTCTTT,CASSPPGEGTEAFF
-,11,-,TRBV10-3,TRBJ2-7,TGTGCCATCAGGGAGGGCGGCGAGCAGTACTTC,CAIREGGEQYF
-,16,TRBD2,TRBV23-1,TRBJ2-1,TGCGCCAGCAGGTCAATTTGCGGGGGACGGCTCAATGAGCAGTTCTTC,CASRSICGGRLNEQFF
-,15,-,TRBV7-3,TRBJ2-1,TGTGCCAGCAGCTTGGTCCCTAGCGTATACAATGAGCAGTTCTTC,CASSLVPSVYNEQFF
-,13,-,TRBV27,TRBJ1-1,TGTGCCAGCAGGCAAACCGAGGACACTGAAGCTTTCTTT,CASRQTEDTEAFF
once,14,-,TRBV2,TRBJ2-5,TGTGCCAGCATTGGGGACTTAGAGTTCGAGACCCAGTACTTC,CASIGDLEFETQYF
once,15,TRBD1,TRBV2,TRBJ2-2,TGTGCCAGCAGTGCCCAGGGGGCATCGATCGGGGAGCTGTTTTTT,CASSAQGASIGELFF
-,12,TRBD1,TRBV15,TRBJ1-1,TGTGCCACCAGCCAGGACAGGTTTGAAGCTTTCTTT,CATSQDRFEAFF
-,14,TRBD1,TRBV7-2,TRBJ1-3,TGTGCCAGCACCTCCGGACAGGGAAGCAACACCATATATTTT,CASTSGQGSNTIYF
-,15,-,TRBV6-1,TRBJ2-7,TGTGCCAGCAGTCCGCCAGCGGAGCTAAACTACGAGCAGTACTTC,CASSPPAELNYEQYF
-,14,-,TRBV7-2,TRBJ2-5,TGTGCCAGCAGCGTAACAGGGTCGGGGGAGACCCAGTACTTC,CASSVTGSGETQYF
few,15,TRBD2,TRBV7-3,TRBJ2-7,TGTGCCAGCAGCCCCCGAGCGGGAGATCACGACGAGCAGTACTTC,CASSPRAGDHDEQYF
-,15,TRBD1,TRBV30,TRBJ1-2,TGTGCCTGGAGTGTCCCGGACAGGGTGGGCTATGGCTACACCTTC,CAWSVPDRVGYGYTF